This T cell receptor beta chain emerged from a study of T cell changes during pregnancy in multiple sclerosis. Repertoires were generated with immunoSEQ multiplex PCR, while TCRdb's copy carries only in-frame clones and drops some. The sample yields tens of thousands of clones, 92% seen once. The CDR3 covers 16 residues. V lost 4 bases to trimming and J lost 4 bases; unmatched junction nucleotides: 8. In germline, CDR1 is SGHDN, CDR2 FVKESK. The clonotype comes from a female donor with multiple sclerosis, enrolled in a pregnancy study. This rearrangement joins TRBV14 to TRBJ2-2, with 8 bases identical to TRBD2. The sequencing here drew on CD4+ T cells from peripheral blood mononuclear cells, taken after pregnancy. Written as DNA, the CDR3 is TGTGCCAGCAGCCCGAGGACGGGGGGGGGCACCGGGGAGCTGTTTTTT. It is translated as CASSPRTGGGTGELFF.